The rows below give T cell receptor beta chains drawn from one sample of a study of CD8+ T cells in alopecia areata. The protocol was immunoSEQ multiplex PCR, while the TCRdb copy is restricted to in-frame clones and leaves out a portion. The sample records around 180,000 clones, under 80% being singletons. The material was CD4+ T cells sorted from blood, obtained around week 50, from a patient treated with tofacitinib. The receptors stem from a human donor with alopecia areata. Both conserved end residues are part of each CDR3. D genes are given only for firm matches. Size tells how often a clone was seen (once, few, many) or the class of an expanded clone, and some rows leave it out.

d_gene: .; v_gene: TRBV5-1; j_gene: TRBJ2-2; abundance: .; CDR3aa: CASSPWTSSPGELFF; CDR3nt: TGCGCCAGCAGCCCGTGGACTTCCTCCCCCGGGGAGCTGTTTTTT
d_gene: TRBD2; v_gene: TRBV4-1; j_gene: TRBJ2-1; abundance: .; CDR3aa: CASSQIRGTSGGNEQFF; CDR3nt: TGCGCCAGCAGCCAAATTAGGGGTACTAGCGGCGGCAATGAGCAGTTCTTC
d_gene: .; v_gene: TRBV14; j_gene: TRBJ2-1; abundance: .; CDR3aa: CASSPQGWGEQFF; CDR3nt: TGTGCCAGCAGCCCTCAAGGGTGGGGTGAGCAGTTCTTC
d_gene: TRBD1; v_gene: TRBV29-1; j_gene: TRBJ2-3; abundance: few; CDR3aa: CSVDRDRGRRTSDTQYF; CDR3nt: TGCAGCGTGGACCGGGACAGGGGAAGGCGTACCTCAGATACGCAGTATTTT
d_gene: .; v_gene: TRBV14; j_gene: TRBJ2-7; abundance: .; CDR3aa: CASSPLVGTSYEQYF; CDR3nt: TGTGCCAGCAGCCCTTTGGTTGGGACCTCCTACGAGCAGTACTTC
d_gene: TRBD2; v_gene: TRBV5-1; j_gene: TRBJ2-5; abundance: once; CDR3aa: CASKSGLAEETQYF; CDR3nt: TGCGCCAGCAAATCGGGACTAGCGGAGGAGACCCAGTACTTC
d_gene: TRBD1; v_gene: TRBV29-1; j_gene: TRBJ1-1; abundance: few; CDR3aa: CSVDLGHRGMNTEAFF; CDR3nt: TGCAGCGTTGATCTTGGTCACAGGGGGATGAACACTGAAGCTTTCTTT
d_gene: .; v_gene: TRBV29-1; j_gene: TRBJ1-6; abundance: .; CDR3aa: CSVADRTNSPLHF; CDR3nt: TGCAGCGTTGCGGACCGGACTAATTCACCCCTCCACTTT
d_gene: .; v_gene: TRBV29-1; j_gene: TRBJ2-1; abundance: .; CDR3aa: CSVGPPRNEQFF; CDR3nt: TGCAGCGTTGGCCCCCCCCGGAATGAGCAGTTCTTC
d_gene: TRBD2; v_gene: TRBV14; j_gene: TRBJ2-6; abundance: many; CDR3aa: CASSPLAGAPPGANVLTF; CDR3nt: TGTGCCAGCAGCCCACTAGCGGGGGCCCCCCCTGGGGCCAACGTCCTGACTTTC
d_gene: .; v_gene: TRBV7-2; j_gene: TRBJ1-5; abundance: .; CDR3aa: CASSLALGQPQHF; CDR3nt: TGTGCCAGCAGCTTAGCGCTGGGACAGCCCCAGCATTTT
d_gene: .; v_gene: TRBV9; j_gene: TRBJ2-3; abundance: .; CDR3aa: CASSERDLTDTQYF; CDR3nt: TGTGCCAGCAGCGAACGGGACCTCACAGATACGCAGTATTTT
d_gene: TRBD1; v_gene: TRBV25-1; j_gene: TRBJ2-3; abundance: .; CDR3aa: CASQRDRGTDTQYF; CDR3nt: TGTGCCAGCCAAAGGGACAGGGGAACAGATACGCAGTATTTT
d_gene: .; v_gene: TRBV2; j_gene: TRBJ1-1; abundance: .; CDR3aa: CASEGDGTEAFF; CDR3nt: TGTGCCAGTGAGGGGGACGGCACTGAAGCTTTCTTT
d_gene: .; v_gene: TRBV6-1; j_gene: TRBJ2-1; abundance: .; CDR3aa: CASSEVHSSYNEQFF; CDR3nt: TGTGCCAGCAGTGAAGTACACAGCTCCTACAATGAGCAGTTCTTC
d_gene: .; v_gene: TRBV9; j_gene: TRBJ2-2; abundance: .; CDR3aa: CASSVVAGGELFF; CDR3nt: TGTGCCAGCAGCGTAGTAGCAGGCGGGGAGCTGTTTTTT
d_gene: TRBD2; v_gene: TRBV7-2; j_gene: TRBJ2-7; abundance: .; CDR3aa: CASSPRTSGGEQYF; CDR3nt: TGTGCCAGCAGCCCGCGGACTAGCGGGGGTGAGCAGTACTTC
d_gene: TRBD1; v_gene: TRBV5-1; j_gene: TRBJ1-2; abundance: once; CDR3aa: CASSLMGQESSGYTF; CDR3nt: TGCGCCAGCAGCTTGATGGGACAGGAATCAAGTGGCTACACCTTC
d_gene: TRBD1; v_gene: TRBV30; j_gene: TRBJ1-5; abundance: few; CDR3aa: CAWSTGGIDQPQHF; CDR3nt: TGTGCCTGGAGTACAGGGGGAATTGATCAGCCCCAGCATTTT
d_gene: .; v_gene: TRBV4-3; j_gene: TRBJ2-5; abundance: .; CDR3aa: CASSQDWAGQETQYF; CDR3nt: TGCGCCAGCAGCCAAGATTGGGCAGGGCAAGAGACCCAGTACTTC
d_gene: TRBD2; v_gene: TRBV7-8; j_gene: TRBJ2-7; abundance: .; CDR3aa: CASSGGDGSYEQYF; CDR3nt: TGTGCCAGCAGCGGGGGGGACGGATCCTACGAGCAGTACTTC
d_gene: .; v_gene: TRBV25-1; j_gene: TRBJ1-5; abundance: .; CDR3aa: CASSELREPQHF; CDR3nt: TGTGCCAGCAGTGAATTGAGGGAGCCCCAGCATTTT
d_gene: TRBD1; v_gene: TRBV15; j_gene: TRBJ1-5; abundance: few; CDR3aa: CATSKDRGLQPQHF; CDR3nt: TGTGCCACCAGCAAGGACAGGGGGCTTCAGCCCCAGCATTTT
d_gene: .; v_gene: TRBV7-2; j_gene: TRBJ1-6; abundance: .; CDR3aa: CASSLVTGTNSPLHF; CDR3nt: TGTGCCAGCAGCTTAGTTACAGGAACAAATTCACCCCTCCACTTT
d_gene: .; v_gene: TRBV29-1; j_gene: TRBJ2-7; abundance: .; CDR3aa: CSVEWQSSYEQYF; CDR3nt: TGCAGCGTTGAATGGCAGAGCTCCTACGAGCAGTACTTC
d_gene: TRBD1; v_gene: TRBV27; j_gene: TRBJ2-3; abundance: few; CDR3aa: CASSPGQGKIPDTQYF; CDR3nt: TGTGCCAGCAGTCCAGGACAGGGAAAAATTCCAGATACGCAGTATTTT
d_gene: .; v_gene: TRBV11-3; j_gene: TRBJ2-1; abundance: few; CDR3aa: CASSLVDDNEQFF; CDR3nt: TGTGCCAGCAGCTTAGTGGATGACAATGAGCAGTTCTTC
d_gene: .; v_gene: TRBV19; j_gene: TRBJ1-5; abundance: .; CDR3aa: CASKGRNQPQHF; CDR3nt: TGTGCCAGTAAGGGACGGAATCAGCCCCAGCATTTT
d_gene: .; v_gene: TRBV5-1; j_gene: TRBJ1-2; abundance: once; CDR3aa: CASSLGTASYGYTF; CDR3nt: TGCGCCAGCAGCTTGGGGACTGCCTCTTATGGCTACACCTTC
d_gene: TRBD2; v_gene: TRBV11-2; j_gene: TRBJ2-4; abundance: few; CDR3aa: CASRRPSGGRHIQYF; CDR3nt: TGTGCCAGCAGACGGCCTAGCGGGGGGAGACACATTCAGTACTTC
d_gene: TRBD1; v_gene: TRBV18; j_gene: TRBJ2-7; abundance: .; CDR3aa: CASSPGGQDGLEQYF; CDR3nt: TGTGCCAGCTCACCTGGGGGACAGGACGGTTTGGAGCAGTACTTC
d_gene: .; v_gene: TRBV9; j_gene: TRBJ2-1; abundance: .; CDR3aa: CASSVGKGGEQFF; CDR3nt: TGTGCCAGCAGCGTCGGGAAAGGGGGTGAGCAGTTCTTC
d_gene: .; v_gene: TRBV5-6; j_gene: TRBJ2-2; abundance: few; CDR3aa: CASSPGVLLAGELFF; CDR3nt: TGTGCCAGCAGCCCAGGGGTATTATTGGCCGGGGAGCTGTTTTTT
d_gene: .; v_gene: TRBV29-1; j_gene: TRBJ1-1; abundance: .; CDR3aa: CSVAKAGVDTEAFF; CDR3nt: TGCAGCGTTGCTAAGGCGGGGGTGGACACTGAAGCTTTCTTT
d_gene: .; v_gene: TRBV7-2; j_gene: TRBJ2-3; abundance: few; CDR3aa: CASTPGRSTDTQYF; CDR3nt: TGTGCCAGCACCCCCGGGCGGAGCACAGATACGCAGTATTTT
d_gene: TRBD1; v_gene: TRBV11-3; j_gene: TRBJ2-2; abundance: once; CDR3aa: CASSLGRQGRTGELFF; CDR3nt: TGTGCCAGCAGCTTAGGACGACAGGGAAGGACCGGGGAGCTGTTTTTT
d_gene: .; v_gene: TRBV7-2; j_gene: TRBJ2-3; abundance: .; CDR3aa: CASSPRGDTQYF; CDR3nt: TGTGCCAGCAGCCCCAGGGGAGATACGCAGTATTTT
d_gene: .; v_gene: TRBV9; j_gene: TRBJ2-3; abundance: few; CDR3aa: CASSVGDTQYF; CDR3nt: TGTGCCAGCAGCGTAGGAGATACGCAGTATTTT
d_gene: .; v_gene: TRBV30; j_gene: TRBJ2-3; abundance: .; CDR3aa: CAWSAATLGDTQYF; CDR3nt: TGTGCCTGGAGTGCCGCCACATTAGGGGATACGCAGTATTTT
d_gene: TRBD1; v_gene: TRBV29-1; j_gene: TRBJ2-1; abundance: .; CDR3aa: CSITNRGEQTSLIF; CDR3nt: TGCAGCATTACTAACAGGGGCGAGCAAACGAGCCTGATCTTC
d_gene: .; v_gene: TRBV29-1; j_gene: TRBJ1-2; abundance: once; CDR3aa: CSVDEGSNYGYTF; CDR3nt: TGCAGCGTTGATGAGGGCTCGAACTATGGCTACACCTTC
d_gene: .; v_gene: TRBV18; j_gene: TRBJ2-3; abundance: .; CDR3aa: CASSPPSGGLTDTQYF; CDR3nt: TGTGCCAGCTCACCACCGTCAGGGGGGCTCACAGATACGCAGTATTTT
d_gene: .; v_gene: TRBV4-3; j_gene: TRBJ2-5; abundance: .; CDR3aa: CASSQRPKETQYF; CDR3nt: TGCGCCAGCAGCCAACGGCCGAAAGAGACCCAGTACTTC
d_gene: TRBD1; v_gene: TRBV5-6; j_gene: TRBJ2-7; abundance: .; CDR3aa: CASSLFGTGKGYEQYF; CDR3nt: TGTGCCAGCAGCCTCTTCGGGACAGGGAAAGGCTACGAGCAGTACTTC
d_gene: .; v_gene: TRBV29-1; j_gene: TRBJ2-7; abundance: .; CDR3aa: CSVGPTGWSGEQYF; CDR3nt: TGCAGCGTTGGCCCGACAGGTTGGTCCGGGGAGCAGTACTTC
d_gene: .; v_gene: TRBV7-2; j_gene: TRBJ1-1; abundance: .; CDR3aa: CASSPGWRVAFF; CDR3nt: TGTGCCAGCAGCCCAGGATGGCGAGTAGCTTTCTTT
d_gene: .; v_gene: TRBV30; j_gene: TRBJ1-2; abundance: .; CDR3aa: CAWNEGGGLYGYTF; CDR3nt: TGTGCCTGGAACGAGGGCGGGGGCCTCTATGGCTACACCTTC
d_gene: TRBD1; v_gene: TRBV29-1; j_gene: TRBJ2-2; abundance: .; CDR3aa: CSVQGAHSGSTGELFF; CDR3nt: TGCAGCGTACAGGGGGCCCATAGCGGAAGCACCGGGGAGCTGTTTTTT
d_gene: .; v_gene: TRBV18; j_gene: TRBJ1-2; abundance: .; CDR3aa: CASSTTSYGYTF; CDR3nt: TGTGCCAGCTCTACAACGTCATATGGCTACACCTTC
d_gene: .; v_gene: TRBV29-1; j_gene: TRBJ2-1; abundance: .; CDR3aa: CSVDLGAYNEQFF; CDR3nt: TGCAGCGTTGATCTGGGCGCCTACAATGAGCAGTTCTTC
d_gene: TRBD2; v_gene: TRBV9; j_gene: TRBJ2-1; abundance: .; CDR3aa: CASSPRLAGDLGNEQFF; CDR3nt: TGTGCCAGCAGCCCAAGACTAGCGGGGGACCTGGGGAATGAGCAGTTCTTC